The rows below give T cell receptor beta chains drawn from one sample of a study of T-cell reconstitution after alpha-beta-depleted transplantation in children. TCRdb processed the PCR reads anew with MiXCR; each CDR3 protein has one entry. The repertoire includes some 290,000 distinct CDR3 sequences, approximately 20% of them detected once, and 11% sits in the top ten. The source was PBMCs, mostly from graft donor cells, collected 180 days after TCRalphabeta/CD19-depleted stem cell transplant. These TCRs come from a male patient between 5 and 17 years old who had a stem cell transplant for acute lymphoblastic leukemia, so the T cells may come from the graft donor. The CDR3 runs from the conserved cysteine through the conserved F or W. A D gene is named only where the DNA matches it firmly. Clone size is not always given. Where it is, it says once, few, many or a class for expanded clones.

abundance,d_gene,v_gene,j_gene,CDR3nt,CDR3aa
few,.,TRBV4-1,TRBJ2-1,TGCGCCAGCAGCCACGTATACGATGAGCAGTTCTTC,CASSHVYDEQFF
few,TRBD2,TRBV27,TRBJ2-1,TGTGCCAGCAGTATACGGGGAGGGGAGCAGTTCTTC,CASSIRGGEQFF
.,TRBD2,TRBV5-6,TRBJ2-2,TGTGCCAGCAGCTACGGACTAGTGGCCGGGGAGCTGTTTTTT,CASSYGLVAGELFF
few,.,TRBV6-1,TRBJ1-5,TGTGCCAGCAGGGAGCTACAGGGAGGGAGCAATCAGCCCCAGCATTTT,CASRELQGGSNQPQHF
once,TRBD1,TRBV5-1,TRBJ2-7,TGCGCCAGCAGCCACACGACAGGGGTTTTCTACGAGCAGTACTTC,CASSHTTGVFYEQYF
.,.,TRBV20-1,TRBJ1-1,TGCAGTGCCTATTTGAACACTGAAGCTTTCTTT,CSAYLNTEAFF
few,TRBD1,TRBV20-1,TRBJ1-1,TGCAGTGCTTGTACCGGGACAGTGAACACTGAAGCTTTCTTT,CSACTGTVNTEAFF
few,.,TRBV20-1,TRBJ2-5,TGCAGTGCTAGAGAGATTGAGGCCCAGTACTTC,CSAREIEAQYF
many,TRBD2,TRBV15,TRBJ2-1,TGTGCCACCAGCATCTCCGGGACTAGCGGGACCGGCTACAATGAGCAGTTCTTC,CATSISGTSGTGYNEQFF
many,.,TRBV12-3/TRBV12-4,TRBJ1-2,TGTGCCAGCAGTTTACTCAACTATGGCTACACCTTC,CASSLLNYGYTF
many,TRBD2,TRBV12-3/TRBV12-4,TRBJ2-3,TGTGCCAGCAGTCCTCGACTAGCGGGGACCACAGATACGCAGTATTTT,CASSPRLAGTTDTQYF
.,.,TRBV7-7,TRBJ2-5,TGTGCCAGCAGCCCAACGACAGGACAAGAGACCCAGTACTTC,CASSPTTGQETQYF
.,.,TRBV5-1,TRBJ1-1,TGCGCCAGCAGCTTGGAGGGGATTGGGAACACTGAAGCTTTCTTT,CASSLEGIGNTEAFF
few,TRBD1,TRBV5-1,TRBJ2-7,TGCGCCAGCAGCATACAGGGGGCGCCCTACGAGCAGTACTTC,CASSIQGAPYEQYF
.,TRBD2,TRBV15,TRBJ2-3,TGTGCCACCAGCAGACACTTAGCGGGAGGGCCAGGAGATACGCAGTATTTT,CATSRHLAGGPGDTQYF
many,.,TRBV7-2,TRBJ2-1,TGTGCCAGCAGCACCGCGACTAGTTACGGGGAGCAGTTCTTC,CASSTATSYGEQFF
.,.,TRBV7-6,TRBJ2-7,TGTGCCAGCAGCTCCCGGTGGGGGGAAACAGGCGAGCAGTACTTC,CASSSRWGETGEQYF
.,.,TRBV6-4,TRBJ1-1,TGTGCCAGCAGTGACTCAGGCCGGCATCCAAGGGTTGGTACTGAAGCTTTCTTT,CASSDSGRHPRVGTEAFF
.,.,TRBV20-1,TRBJ2-7,TGCAGTGCTAGAGCCGCACAGGGATACGTCTACGAGCAGTACTTC,CSARAAQGYVYEQYF
.,TRBD2,TRBV7-8,TRBJ2-7,TGTGCCAGCAGCCCTCTTAGCGGGACTTCCTACGAGCAGTACTTC,CASSPLSGTSYEQYF